This T cell receptor beta chain was profiled in a study of response to subunit inactivated influenza vaccine. CDR1 SGHTA and CDR2 FQGNSA come from the germline V gene. The CDR3 loop spans 14 amino acids. V was pared by 1 base and J by 9 bases, with 13 bases between. Each CDR3 protein gets one entry after TCRdb re-called the RT-PCR reads with MiXCR. The sample lists more than 500,000 distinct CDR3 sequences; about 10% were seen once. The sample also formed part of further work on T cells expressing NK-cell markers. From that report: Making the TCR beta cDNA relied on 5'RACE template switching with UMIs. It was from sorted CD3+CD56+NKG2C+, CD3+CD56+NKG2C- and CD3+CD56-NKG2C+ T cells that TCR beta repertoires came.

The J gene is TRBJ2-1, the V gene TRBV7-2; unclear D gene. The origin of this receptor is a man over 45 who received an inactivated influenza vaccine. Sequenced here: PBMCs from blood, sampled on the day of vaccination. CDR3 DNA: TGTGCCAGCAGCTTAGTTAACCAATGGGGTGAGCAGTTCTTC. Protein sequence: CASSLVNQWGEQFF.